The clone carrying this T cell receptor beta chain was picked up a small number of times. Both iRepertoire HTBI primers and Arm-PCR of CDR3 regions were used to build the TCR beta libraries. TCRdb re-called the multiplex PCR reads through MiXCR, storing one row per CDR3 protein. The sample records 250,000 to 300,000 distinct CDR3 sequences, more than 15% being singletons. The data originate from a study of regulatory T cells in long-lasting Graves disease. Time point meaning: newly diagnosed GD, antithyroid drugs for less than 3 months. TCR sequences were obtained from RNA taken from PBMCs. Germline V lookup: CDR1 LNHNV, CDR2 YYDKDF (reference sequence). V dropped 2 bases and J dropped 10 bases, with 9 bases sitting between them. The CDR3 loop spans 13 amino acids. These same data were also listed under a study on T cells in Graves' hyperthyroidism and ophthalmopathy.

This TCR came from a woman in her twenties or thirties with Graves disease. Material: peripheral blood mononuclear cells (PBMCs), obtained at new diagnosis, from a patient treated with antithyroid drugs. The gene calls are TRBV15 and TRBJ1-6; the D gene is possibly TRBD1 (6 bases). CDR3 DNA sequence: TGTGCCACCAGCAGAAACAGGGACTCACCCCTCCACTTT. Its protein product is CATSRNRDSPLHF.